The 32 T cell receptor beta chains below all came from one sample that was sequenced in a study of control samples from healthy donors and cancer patients. The method was immunoSEQ multiplex PCR; TCRdb's version includes in-frame clones alone and lacks a portion of them. The sample consists of over 80,000 clones, about 82% of them appearing once. Sequenced input: blood. All receptors derive from a man aged 30 to 39 in good health.

The rearrangement joins TRBV5-1 to TRBJ1-2, with 10 bases matching TRBD1. Losses at the gene ends were 4 bases for V and 2 bases for J; bases not matched to a gene: 8. CDR3 length: 16 amino acids. Germline values: CDR1 SGHRS, CDR2 YFSETQ. As DNA, the CDR3 is TGCGCCAGCAGCGGACGGACAGGGGGGCCCAACTATGGCTACACCTTC. It yields the protein CASSGRTGGPNYGYTF.

The chain joins TRBV2 to TRBJ2-2; 8 bases line up with TRBD2. The junction had 5 bases not matched to a gene; V was cut back by 9 bases and J by 2 bases. This CDR3 contains 14 residues. CDR1 and CDR2 (germline): SNHLY, FYNNEI. The CDR3 region is CARGLAGNTGELFF. CDR3 in DNA: TGTGCCAGGGGCTTAGCGGGAAACACCGGGGAGCTGTTTTTT.

The sample holds one count of this clone. The chain recombines TRBV28 with TRBJ2-5; D is unclear. The CDR3 sequence is 12 residues long. V lost 7 bases and J 2 bases, leaving 8 bases between the germline ends. The germline gives CDR1 MDHEN, CDR2 SYDVKM. The CDR3 sequence is CASKGSQETQYF. DNA for the CDR3: TGTGCCAGCAAGGGCAGTCAAGAGACCCAGTACTTC.

This clone occurred once. The chain recombines TRBV5-1 with TRBJ2-7; D is unclear. This CDR3 contains 16 residues. Germline V gene data show CDR1 as SGHRS and CDR2 as YFSETQ. V was cut by 1 base and J by 0 bases, with 14 bases left in between. Here the CDR3 reads CASSLLYPSSSYEQYF. CDR3 nucleotide sequence: TGCGCCAGCAGCTTGCTGTACCCTTCAAGCTCCTACGAGCAGTACTTC.

CDR3 region: CASRESRGQGYSPLHF. The CDR3, as DNA: TGTGCCAGCAGGGAGTCACGGGGACAGGGCTATTCACCCCTCCACTTT. The chain employs TRBV28 and TRBJ1-6, with 9 positions matching TRBD1. This CDR3 is built from 16 residues. V trimming: 6 bases; J trimming: 8 bases; junction bases outside the gene matches: 11. Germline CDR1 is MDHEN and CDR2 is SYDVKM.

This chain connects TRBV27 to TRBJ1-2, with D tentatively TRBD1 (5 bases). This CDR3 comprises 14 residues. V shed 1 base and J shed 4 bases, with 10 bases lying between them. Germline CDR1 MNHEY, CDR2 SMNVEV (reference sequence). DNA for the CDR3: TGTGCCAGCAGTTTATTTTCAGGGACCTATGGCTACACCTTC. This encodes CASSLFSGTYGYTF.

As DNA, the CDR3 is TGTGCCATCAGTGAGTCGGGGCAGCTCAATGAAAAACTGTTTTTT. Amino acids: CAISESGQLNEKLFF. The chain employs TRBV10-3 and TRBJ1-4; D may be TRBD1 (5 bases). The CDR3 length is 15 residues. The germline gives CDR1 ENHRY, CDR2 SYGVKD. The V gene lost 0 bases and the J gene lost 5 bases, with 10 bases spanning the gap.

CDR3 DNA: TGTGCCAGCAGCTTAGTCCTGCCTAGCGGGGGGTACGAGCAGTACTTC. Translated, it gives CASSLVLPSGGYEQYF. The chain uses TRBV7-2 and TRBJ2-7, with 11 bases matching TRBD2. Germline CDR1 and CDR2: SGHTA and FQGNSA. The CDR3 totals 16 residues. Trimming removed 1 base from V and 4 bases from J; junction bases left unmatched: 6.

This chain connects TRBV28 to TRBJ1-5; possibly TRBD1 for D (5 bases). V lost 3 bases, J lost 4 bases, and 19 bases lay in between. The CDR3 runs 17 residues. Per the germline V gene, CDR1 is MDHEN and CDR2 is SYDVKM. The CDR3 reads CASSFGAGAGRNQPQHF. The DNA for the CDR3 is TGTGCCAGCAGTTTCGGGGCGGGTGCGGGGAGGAATCAGCCCCAGCATTTT.

The V gene is TRBV30, the J gene TRBJ1-1; no clear D gene. Germline loops: CDR1 GTSNPN, CDR2 SVGIG (reference sequence). Trimming took off 5 bases at V and 0 bases at J, with 10 bases between the two ends. CDR3 length: 13 residues. The CDR3 spells CAWGHTMNTEAFF. The CDR3 nucleotides read TGTGCCTGGGGCCATACCATGAACACTGAAGCTTTCTTT.

The V and J genes are TRBV5-1 and TRBJ1-6, with D unclear. The germline V gene encodes CDR1 SGHRS and CDR2 YFSETQ. The CDR3 is 14 amino acids. Trimming stripped 2 bases from V and 2 bases from J, with 5 bases between. The CDR3 is CASSFGAYNSPLHF. The CDR3 DNA reads TGCGCCAGCAGCTTCGGAGCCTATAATTCACCCCTCCACTTT.

This clone has a single count. V is TRBV3-1 (or the pseudogene TRBV3-2) and J is TRBJ2-2, with TRBD2 matching over 7 bases. This CDR3 region has 13 residues. With V trimmed by 4 bases and J by 5 bases, 1 base remained unmatched. Looked up from germline, CDR1 is LGHDT and CDR2 is YNNKEL (reference sequence). CDR3 protein: CASSLGRTGELFF. The CDR3 DNA sequence: TGTGCCAGCAGCCTCGGGAGGACCGGGGAGCTGTTTTTT.

This rearrangement joins TRBV7-9 to TRBJ1-2, with TRBD1 matching 9 bases. The CDR3 extends over 15 amino acids. The germline V gene has CDR1 SEHNR and CDR2 FQNEAQ (reference sequence). Unmatched junction bases numbered 6, after V lost 5 bases and J lost 2 bases. In DNA form, the CDR3 reads TGTGCCAGCAGCGTTGGACAGGGGACCAACTATGGCTACACCTTC. Amino acids: CASSVGQGTNYGYTF.

The V call is TRBV15, the J call TRBJ1-2, with TRBD1 as a possible D gene (5 bases). Germline CDR1 is LNHNV and CDR2 is YYDKDF (reference sequence). V was pared by 10 bases and J by 8 bases, with 23 bases between. The CDR3 runs to 14 residues. The CDR3 protein is CAIRPTPEGWGYTF. For the CDR3, the DNA is TGTGCCATACGACCGACTCCGGAGGGGTGGGGCTACACCTTC.

The V call is TRBV12-3 or TRBV12-4, the J call TRBJ2-7; the D gene is possibly TRBD2 (6 bases). This CDR3 contains 13 residues. V was clipped by 0 bases and J by 3 bases, with 6 bases between them. The CDR3 sequence is CASSLAGGYEQYF. CDR3 nucleotide sequence: TGTGCCAGCAGTTTAGCGGGAGGCTACGAGCAGTACTTC.

Only one count was recorded for this clone. V and J are TRBV18 and TRBJ1-4; D not resolved. Trimming took 0 bases from V and 8 from J, leaving 10 bases between them. CDR1 and CDR2 from the germline V gene are KGHSH and LQKENI. This CDR3 has 14 amino acids. The CDR3 DNA reads TGTGCCAGCTCACCACCTTCGGACCGCGAAAAACTGTTTTTT. This encodes CASSPPSDREKLFF.

V gene TRBV11-2 combines with J gene TRBJ2-1, with 7 positions matching TRBD1. J gave up 1 base and V 3 bases, and 3 bases lay outside the gene matches. The CDR3 totals 15 residues. Germline-derived CDR1 and CDR2 are SGHAT and FQNNGV. In DNA, the CDR3 is TGTGCCAGCAGCTTCAACAGGGGTTCCTACAATGAGCAGTTCTTC. Translation: CASSFNRGSYNEQFF. The variable domain in full, completed from reference TRBV11-2 and TRBJ2-1, reads EAGVAQSPRYKIIEKRQSVAFWCNPISGHATLYWYQQILGQGPKLLIQFQNNGVVDDSQLPKDRFSAERLKGVDSTLKIQPAKLEDSAVYLCASSFNRGSYNEQFFGPGTRLTVL.

This clone has only one observation. The chain is built from TRBV19 and TRBJ1-1, with 8 nucleotides matching TRBD1. V lost 7 bases, J lost 7 bases, and 14 bases stayed unmatched. This CDR3 region has 15 residues. Per the germline V gene, CDR1 is LNHDA and CDR2 is SQIVND (reference sequence). The CDR3 nucleotides are TGTGCCAGTACCCCTACAGGACAGGGTAAAATTGAAGCTTTCTTT. Protein: CASTPTGQGKIEAFF.

This clone was seen once. The J gene is TRBJ2-1, the V gene TRBV5-8; 8 nucleotides align to TRBD2. The CDR3 is made up of 19 amino acids. V was clipped by 6 bases and J by 0 bases; unmatched bases: 17. Germline CDR1 is SGHTS and CDR2 is YDEGEE. The CDR3 reads CASTLGGGVRRSSYNEQFF. The CDR3, as DNA: TGTGCCAGCACCCTCGGGGGGGGCGTTCGCCGGAGCTCCTACAATGAGCAGTTCTTC.

V usage is TRBV5-8 and J usage is TRBJ1-5; a possible D gene is TRBD1 (5 bases). Trimming removed 5 bases from V and 7 bases from J, with 13 bases in between. The CDR3 contains 13 residues. Germline CDR1 reads SGHTS; CDR2 reads YDEGEE. CDR3 in amino acids: CASSSGLQQPQHF. In nucleotides, the CDR3 is TGTGCCAGCAGTTCGGGACTGCAGCAGCCCCAGCATTTT.

The chain couples TRBV19 to TRBJ2-6, with D uncertain. V shed 6 bases and J shed 4 bases, with 19 bases lying between them. The germline gives CDR1 LNHDA, CDR2 SQIVND (reference sequence). This CDR3 is 17 amino acids long. The CDR3 sequence is CASREQNLPGGANVLTF. The CDR3 nucleotides read TGTGCCAGTAGGGAACAGAATTTACCAGGAGGGGCCAACGTCCTGACTTTC.

The genes are TRBV5-1 and TRBJ2-7, with TRBD1 identical over 10 bases. CDR3 length: 15 amino acids. V was clipped by 2 bases and J by 2 bases; unmatched bases: 4. Germline lookup yields CDR1 SGHRS and CDR2 YFSETQ. The CDR3: CASSFWTGGTYEQYF. The CDR3 DNA sequence: TGCGCCAGCAGCTTTTGGACAGGGGGGACCTACGAGCAGTACTTC.

This sequence joins TRBV6-5 and TRBJ1-1; no definite D call. The CDR3 is made up of 12 amino acids. V lost 8 bases, J lost 1 base, and 8 bases lay in between. Germline CDR1 MNHEY, CDR2 SVGAGI. This CDR3 reads CASVRPNTEAFF. The CDR3 region has the DNA TGTGCCAGCGTCCGTCCGAACACTGAAGCTTTCTTT.

As concerns this clone: The sample holds other DNA sequences that translate to the same CDR3. The chain carries TRBV11-2 and TRBJ1-6; perhaps TRBD1 as D (5 bases). Trimming left V 3 bases short and J 9 bases short, with 12 bases between. CDR1 and CDR2 from the germline V gene are SGHAT and FQNNGV. The CDR3 consists of 14 residues. CDR3: CASSLGQGSSPLHF. The CDR3 DNA follows: TGTGCCAGCAGCTTGGGGCAGGGTAGTTCACCCCTCCACTTT. The variable domain in full, completed from reference TRBV11-2 and TRBJ1-6, reads EAGVAQSPRYKIIEKRQSVAFWCNPISGHATLYWYQQILGQGPKLLIQFQNNGVVDDSQLPKDRFSAERLKGVDSTLKIQPAKLEDSAVYLCASSLGQGSSPLHFGNGTRLTVT.

In this sample, this clone turned up a few times. The same CDR3 arises from other DNA sequences in this sample as well. The rearrangement links TRBV6-1 to TRBJ2-5; the match to TRBD1 covers 9 bases. This CDR3 has 15 amino acids. Germline V lookup: CDR1 MNHNS, CDR2 SASEGT. J lost 2 bases, V lost 0 bases, and 1 base had no gene match. This chain's CDR3 is CASSEATGGQETQYF. The CDR3 DNA reads TGTGCCAGCAGTGAAGCGACAGGGGGTCAAGAGACCCAGTACTTC.

This chain joins TRBV7-9 and TRBJ1-1; D gene unclear. The CDR3 totals 13 residues. Germline-derived CDR1 and CDR2 are SEHNR and FQNEAQ (reference sequence). Trimming took 3 bases from V and 1 from J, leaving 6 bases between them. CDR3 sequence (DNA): TGTGCCAGCAGCTTCCGGCGGAACACTGAAGCTTTCTTT. It encodes CASSFRRNTEAFF.

The CDR3 region has the DNA TGTGCCTGGAAAACCACAGGGAACTATGGCTACACCTTC. Translation: CAWKTTGNYGYTF. This chain connects TRBV30 to TRBJ1-2; the D gene is possibly TRBD1 (6 bases). Germline V gene lookup returns CDR1 GTSNPN and CDR2 SVGIG (reference sequence). Trimming took off 4 bases at V and 2 bases at J, with 11 bases between the two ends. This CDR3 spans 13 amino acids.

This chain links TRBV27 with TRBJ1-2, with D possibly matching TRBD1 (5 bases). The germline CDR1 and CDR2 sequences are MNHEY and SMNVEV (reference sequence). V was trimmed by 5 bases and J by 4 bases, leaving 11 bases between them. This CDR3 has 13 amino acids. CDR3 in amino acids: CASSPRGPYGYTF. The CDR3, as DNA: TGTGCCAGCAGTCCAAGGGGCCCCTATGGCTACACCTTC.

This chain joins TRBV6-5 and TRBJ1-6, with 11 bases that match TRBD1. V lost 6 bases, J lost 14 bases, and 12 bases stayed unmatched. The germline CDR1 and CDR2 sequences are MNHEY and SVGAGI. The CDR3 consists of 15 residues. CDR3 amino acids: CASRDTGTGGNTLHF. The CDR3 DNA sequence: TGTGCCAGCAGGGATACCGGGACAGGGGGGAACACCCTCCACTTT.

V usage is TRBV12-3 or TRBV12-4 and J usage is TRBJ2-7; 7 positions match TRBD1. The V and J ends lost 4 bases and 4 bases, in that order; junction bases with no gene match: 4. CDR3 length: 13 amino acids. CDR3 DNA sequence: TGTGCCAGCAGTTCCGGGACAGCTTACGAGCAGTACTTC. Encoded protein: CASSSGTAYEQYF.

This clone was seen once. V is TRBV11-1 and J is TRBJ1-1; a possible D gene is TRBD1 (5 bases). The ends were cut back, 5 bases at V and 3 bases at J, with 13 bases in the middle. CDR1 is SGHAT, CDR2 FQDESV, per germline (reference sequence). This CDR3 region has 14 residues. The CDR3 nucleotides read TGTGCCAGCAGCCCGGGGCATATAGACACTGAAGCTTTCTTT. It encodes CASSPGHIDTEAFF.

V and J are TRBV6-5 and TRBJ1-2, with TRBD1 matching over 11 bases. Germline CDR1 MNHEY, CDR2 SVGAGI. CDR3 length equals 16 residues. V was pared by 2 bases and J by 5 bases, with 7 bases of the junction left unmatched. The CDR3: CASSYVRTGGGYGYTF. The CDR3 nucleotides are TGTGCCAGCAGTTACGTTAGGACAGGGGGCGGGTATGGCTACACCTTC.